This TCR beta chain was sequenced in a study of T cells in Graves' hyperthyroidism and ophthalmopathy. The study's findings and limits: Ophthalmopathy stood apart from stable hyperthyroidism in a 13 V-J model.

Researchers amplified the TCR beta CDR3 regions from RNA transcripts. The TCR CDR3 was amplified in a first-round RT-PCR using the HTBI primer set. MiXCR, applied by TCRdb to the multiplex PCR reads, yields one record per CDR3 protein. Of 450,000 to 550,000 distinct CDR3 sequences in the sample, roughly a quarter were seen once. This clonotype was recorded at least ten times. Its matching antigen is unknown. Germline V gene sequence: CDR1 DFQATT, CDR2 SNEGSKA (reference sequence). The CDR3 loop spans 12 amino acids. Deletions cut 1 base from V and 3 bases from J, with 7 bases between. Ophthalmopathy patients had moderate-to-severe active disease, CAS ≥3, NOSPECS ≥4, and disease duration under 3 months.

The V gene is TRBV20-1, the J gene TRBJ2-7; D remains unclear. The sequence was obtained from a woman aged 25 to 39 with Graves' ophthalmopathy. Material for sequencing was blood. CDR3 loop: CSARANSYEQYF. The CDR3 DNA is TGCAGTGCTAGAGCCAACAGCTACGAGCAGTACTTC.